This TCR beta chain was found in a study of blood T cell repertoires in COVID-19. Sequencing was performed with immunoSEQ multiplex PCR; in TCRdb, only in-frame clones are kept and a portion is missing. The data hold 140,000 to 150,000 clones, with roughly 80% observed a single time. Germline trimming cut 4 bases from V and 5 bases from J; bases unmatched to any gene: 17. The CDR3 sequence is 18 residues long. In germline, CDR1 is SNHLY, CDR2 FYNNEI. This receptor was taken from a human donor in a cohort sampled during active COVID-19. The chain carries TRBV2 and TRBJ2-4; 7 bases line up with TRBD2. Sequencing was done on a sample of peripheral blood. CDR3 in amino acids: CASSVVSGGRLAENIQYF. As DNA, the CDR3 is TGTGCCAGCAGTGTGGTCTCGGGGGGTAGGCTAGCGGAAAACATTCAGTACTTC.